Detailed here is one TCR beta chain. The entry originates in a study of shared clonotypes between healthy human individuals. CD8 cells classed as naive were CD45RO-negative and positively selected for CCR7, excluding terminally differentiated effector memory CD45RA+ cells. CDR1 and CDR2 (germline): SGDLS, YYNGEE. After removal of 3 bases from V and 2 bases from J, the junction contained 7 bases not matched to a gene. This CDR3 has 16 residues. Once extracted for a subset, genomic DNA was divided evenly among several immunoSEQ plates. The table came from immunoSEQ multiplex PCR; TCRdb's copy has only in-frame clones and leaves some out. The sample carries about 600,000 clones, roughly 96% recorded once.

The sequenced sample was naive CD8+ T cells sorted from blood. The chain carries TRBV9 and TRBJ2-3; the match to TRBD2 covers 9 bases. This TCR was recovered from a woman younger than 45 in good health. DNA of the CDR3: TGTGCCAGCAGCGCCTCTAGCGGGGAATACACAGATACGCAGTATTTT. This gives the protein CASSASSGEYTDTQYF.